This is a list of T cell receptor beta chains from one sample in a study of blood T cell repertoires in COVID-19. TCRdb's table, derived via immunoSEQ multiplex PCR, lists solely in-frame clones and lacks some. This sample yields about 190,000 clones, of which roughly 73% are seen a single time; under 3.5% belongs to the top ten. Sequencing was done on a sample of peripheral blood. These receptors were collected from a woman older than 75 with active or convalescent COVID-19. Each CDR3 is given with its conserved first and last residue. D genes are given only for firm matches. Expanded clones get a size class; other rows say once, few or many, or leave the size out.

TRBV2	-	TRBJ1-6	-	CASSLDGKTTPLHF	TGTGCCAGCAGTCTGGACGGGAAGACGACACCCCTCCACTTT
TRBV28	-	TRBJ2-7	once	CASTHNRDMTYEQYF	TGTGCCAGCACCCATAACCGGGACATGACCTACGAGCAGTACTTC
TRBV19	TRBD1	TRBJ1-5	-	CASSIQGEGTAQHF	TGTGCCAGTAGTATACAGGGGGAAGGGACAGCCCAGCATTTT
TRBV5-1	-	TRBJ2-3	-	CASSIQGSTDTQYF	TGCGCCAGCAGCATACAGGGAAGCACAGATACGCAGTATTTT
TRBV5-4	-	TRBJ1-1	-	CASSNYRVGNTEAFF	TGTGCCAGCAGCAATTACAGGGTCGGGAACACTGAAGCTTTCTTT
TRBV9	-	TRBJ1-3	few	CASSVDHSGNTIYF	TGTGCCAGCAGCGTAGATCACAGTGGAAACACCATATATTTT
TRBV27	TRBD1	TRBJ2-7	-	CASSLGSGGYDEQYF	TGTGCCAGCAGTTTGGGGTCAGGGGGCTACGACGAGCAGTACTTC
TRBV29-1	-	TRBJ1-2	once	CSVGGQAGNYGYTF	TGCAGCGTTGGGGGGCAGGCCGGGAACTATGGCTACACCTTC
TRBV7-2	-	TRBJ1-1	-	CASSSRQPYTEAFF	TGTGCCAGCAGCTCCAGACAGCCGTACACTGAAGCTTTCTTT
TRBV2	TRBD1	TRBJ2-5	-	CASSRTGGETQYF	TGTGCCAGCAGCCGAACAGGGGGTGAGACCCAGTACTTC
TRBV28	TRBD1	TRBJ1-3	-	CASSGDSRNTIYF	TGTGCCAGCAGTGGGGACAGTCGAAACACCATATATTTT
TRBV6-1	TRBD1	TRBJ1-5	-	CASSGAAGTGGSNQPQHF	TGTGCCAGCAGTGGGGCGGCGGGGACAGGAGGAAGCAATCAGCCCCAGCATTTT
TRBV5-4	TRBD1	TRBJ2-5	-	CASSLAVRGETQYF	TGTGCCAGCAGCTTGGCGGTCAGGGGGGAGACCCAGTACTTC
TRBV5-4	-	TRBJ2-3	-	CASSLDSSLSTDTQYF	TGTGCCAGCAGCTTGGACAGTTCGTTAAGCACAGATACGCAGTATTTT
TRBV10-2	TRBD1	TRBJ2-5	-	CASSDPGTGRETQYF	TGCGCCAGCAGCGACCCCGGGACAGGGCGGGAGACCCAGTACTTC
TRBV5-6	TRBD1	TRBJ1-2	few	CASRESGTGGNGYTF	TGTGCCAGCAGAGAGTCCGGGACAGGGGGTAATGGCTACACCTTC
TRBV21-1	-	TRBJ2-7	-	CASSKEYRDRGYEQYF	TGTGCCAGCAGCAAAGAATACCGGGACAGGGGCTACGAGCAGTACTTC
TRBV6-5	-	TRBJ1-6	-	CASSYGPSYNSPLHF	TGTGCCAGCAGTTACGGGCCGTCCTATAATTCACCCCTCCACTTT
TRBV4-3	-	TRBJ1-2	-	CASSPEGSDLSYGYTF	TGCGCCAGCAGCCCCGAGGGTAGCGATCTCAGCTATGGCTACACCTTC
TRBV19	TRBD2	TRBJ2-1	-	CASSIRGGSEQFF	TGTGCCAGTAGTATACGGGGGGGGAGCGAGCAGTTCTTC
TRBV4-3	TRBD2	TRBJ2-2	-	CASSRDDVTPGASGSGELFF	TGCGCCAGCAGCCGTGACGACGTTACACCCGGTGCTAGCGGGAGCGGGGAGCTGTTTTTT
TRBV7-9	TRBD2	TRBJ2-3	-	CASSLRGGREVPGLFTQYF	TGTGCCAGCAGCTTAAGGGGAGGGCGGGAGGTCCCTGGGTTGTTCACGCAGTATTTT
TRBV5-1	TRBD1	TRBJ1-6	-	CASRGGPDLQGDNSPLHF	TGCGCCAGCAGAGGCGGACCGGACTTACAGGGGGACAATTCACCCCTCCACTTT
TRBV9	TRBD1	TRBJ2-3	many	CASSPGQGGTDTQYF	TGTGCCAGCAGCCCAGGACAGGGGGGAACAGATACGCAGTATTTT
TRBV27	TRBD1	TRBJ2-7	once	CASSFTGGYEQYF	TGTGCCAGCAGTTTTACAGGGGGCTACGAGCAGTACTTC
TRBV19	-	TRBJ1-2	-	CASSIAQGSGYTF	TGTGCCAGTTCAATCGCCCAGGGGTCGGGCTACACCTTC
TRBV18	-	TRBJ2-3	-	CASSPGGDTQYF	TGTGCCAGCTCACCAGGGGGGGATACGCAGTATTTT
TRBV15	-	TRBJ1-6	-	CATRGRGNNSPLHF	TGTGCCACCAGAGGCAGGGGAAATAATTCACCCCTCCACTTT
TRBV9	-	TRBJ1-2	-	CASSPSGGGNYGYTF	TGTGCCAGCAGCCCCAGTGGGGGGGGGAACTATGGCTACACCTTC
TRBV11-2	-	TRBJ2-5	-	CASCSALGETQYF	TGTGCCAGCTGCTCCGCTCTCGGGGAGACCCAGTACTTC
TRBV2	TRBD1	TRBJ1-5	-	CASSLQGTNQPQHF	TGTGCCAGCAGTTTACAGGGGACTAATCAGCCCCAGCATTTT
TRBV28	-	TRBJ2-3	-	CASRPHRSSVDTQYF	TGTGCCAGCAGGCCCCACAGGTCCTCCGTGGATACGCAGTATTTT
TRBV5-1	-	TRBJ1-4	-	CASSLEQVGKLFF	TGCGCCAGCAGCTTGGAGCAGGTCGGAAAACTGTTTTTT
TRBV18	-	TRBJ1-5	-	CASSRQDFNQPQHF	TGTGCCAGCTCACGACAGGATTTCAATCAGCCCCAGCATTTT
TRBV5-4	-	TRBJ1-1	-	CASSLMGPINTEAFF	TGTGCCAGCAGCTTAATGGGCCCCATTAACACTGAAGCTTTCTTT
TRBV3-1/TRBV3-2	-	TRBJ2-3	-	CASSLRVDTQYF	TGTGCCAGCAGCCTCAGGGTAGATACGCAGTATTTT
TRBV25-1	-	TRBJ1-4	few	CASSEFTGNYGKLFF	TGTGCCAGCAGTGAATTCACCGGGAATTATGGAAAACTGTTTTTT
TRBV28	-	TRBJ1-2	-	CASSLTGNYGYTF	TGTGCCAGCAGTCTCACAGGGAACTATGGCTACACCTTC
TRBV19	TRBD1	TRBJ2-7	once	CASMRGTGSYEQYF	TGTGCCAGTATGCGAGGGACAGGCTCCTACGAGCAGTACTTC
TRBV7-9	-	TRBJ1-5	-	CASSLQGSNQPQHF	TGTGCCAGCAGCTTACAGGGAAGCAATCAGCCCCAGCATTTT
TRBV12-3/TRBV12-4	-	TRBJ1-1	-	CASSQNTEAFF	TGTGCCAGCAGCCAGAACACTGAAGCTTTCTTT
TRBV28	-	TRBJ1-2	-	CAITNRQVFNYGYTF	TGTGCCATAACAAACCGACAAGTTTTTAACTATGGCTACACCTTC
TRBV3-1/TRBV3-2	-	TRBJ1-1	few	CASGRGNTEAFF	TGTGCCAGCGGCAGGGGGAACACTGAAGCTTTCTTT
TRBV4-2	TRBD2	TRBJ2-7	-	CASSQSGRGKSEQYF	TGTGCCAGCAGCCAATCGGGGAGGGGTAAAAGCGAGCAGTACTTC
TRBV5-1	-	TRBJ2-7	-	CASSYRPGPPSEQYF	TGCGCCAGCAGCTACCGACCGGGTCCTCCAAGCGAGCAGTACTTC